These 8 T cell receptor beta chains share one sample of origin, sequenced in a study of a mutant IDH1 vaccine in newly diagnosed glioma. Time point meaning: week 35, safety follow-up. The vaccine gave 300 ug of a 20-mer mutant IDH1 peptide subcutaneously per dose. Antigens of these TCRs are unknown. Assay: immunoSEQ multiplex PCR; the TCRdb copy retains only in-frame clones and omits some. The sample has 60,000 to 65,000 clones, 80% to 90% seen once. The starting material was PBMCs, obtained from a glioma patient whose treatment included an IDH1 peptide vaccine. The source is a man aged 35-49 years with glioma.

The chain couples TRBV7-2 to TRBJ2-7; 14 bases map to TRBD2. Germline V gives CDR1 SGHTA, CDR2 FQGNSA. Trimming at V came to 4 bases and at J to 5 bases, leaving 4 bases not matched to a gene. This CDR3 has 15 amino acids. CDR3 nucleotide sequence: TGTGCCAGCAGCTCACCGGGACTAGCGGGAGACGAGCAGTACTTC. Residues: CASSSPGLAGDEQYF.

The chain joins TRBV7-3 to TRBJ2-1, with D possibly being TRBD2 (6 bases). Germline CDR1 is SGHTA and CDR2 is FQGTGA. This CDR3 contains 14 residues. Deletions cut 1 base from V and 2 bases from J, with 6 bases between. DNA for the CDR3: TGTGCCAGCAGCTTAAGGAGGGCCTACAATGAGCAGTTCTTC. Amino acid sequence: CASSLRRAYNEQFF.

This clone was observed a single time. The J gene is TRBJ2-5, the V gene TRBV6-6; maybe TRBD1 (5 bases). The CDR3 is 14 amino acids. With 2 bases removed from V and 1 base from J, the gap between germline ends came to 8 bases. The germline V gene encodes CDR1 MNHNY and CDR2 SVGAGI (reference sequence). As DNA, the CDR3 is TGTGCCAGCAGTTACCGGACAACCCAAGAGACCCAGTACTTC. The encoded protein is CASSYRTTQETQYF.

The chain couples TRBV7-9 to TRBJ2-3; D may match TRBD1 or TRBD2 (5 bases each). The CDR3 runs 14 residues. V lost 1 base, J lost 2 bases, and 7 bases lay in between. The germline CDR1 and CDR2 sequences are SEHNR and FQNEAQ (reference sequence). CDR3: CASSLGGTTDTQYF. The CDR3 DNA reads as TGTGCCAGCAGCTTAGGTGGGACCACAGATACGCAGTATTTT.

This clone was observed a handful of times. The chain combines TRBV6-6 with TRBJ1-1; no clear D gene. The CDR3 extends over 16 amino acids. The germline gives CDR1 MNHNY, CDR2 SVGAGI (reference sequence). V shed 0 bases and J shed 1 base, with 12 bases lying between them. CDR3 loop: CASSYSVGSSNTEAFF. The CDR3 DNA reads as TGTGCCAGCAGTTACTCTGTGGGTAGCTCGAACACTGAAGCTTTCTTT.

The CDR3 DNA sequence: TGTGCCAGCAGCTTAGTTATGTTCACCTCTGAGCAGTTCTTC. Translation: CASSLVMFTSEQFF. The chain recombines TRBV7-2 with TRBJ2-1, with D unresolved. The germline gives CDR1 SGHTA, CDR2 FQGNSA. V lost 1 base to trimming and J lost 9 bases, with 13 bases between them. This CDR3 has 14 residues.

The rearrangement links TRBV6-5 to TRBJ2-3; 10 bases agree with TRBD2. The CDR3 covers 15 residues. The J segment lost 5 bases and the V segment lost 3 bases, leaving 5 bases of the junction unmatched. Germline loops: CDR1 MNHEY, CDR2 SVGAGI. CDR3 sequence: CASSYSPSGRDTQYF. The CDR3, as DNA: TGTGCCAGCAGTTATTCCCCTAGCGGGAGAGATACGCAGTATTTT.

The chain combines TRBV30 with TRBJ2-3; D perhaps matches TRBD2 (6 bases). With 5 bases removed from V and 3 bases from J, the gap between germline ends came to 18 bases. This CDR3 spans 15 amino acids. In germline, CDR1 is GTSNPN, CDR2 SVGIG (reference sequence). The CDR3 loop is CAWGVAGPVTDTQYF. For the CDR3, the DNA is TGTGCCTGGGGGGTCGCGGGACCGGTTACAGATACGCAGTATTTT.